This entry lists 7 T cell receptor beta chains sequenced from one sample in a study of metastatic and nonmetastatic thyroid tumors. No patient had received any treatment before thyroid surgery. MiXCR was used by TCRdb to re-call the PCR reads. This table holds 7,500 to 9,500 clones, around 25% found once. Input material: tumor tissue. The receptors were gathered from a female donor with papillary thyroid cancer or a benign thyroid nodule (not recorded which). Some clones in this sample may be carry-over from other donors' samples.

V usage is TRBV6-1 and J usage is TRBJ1-2; TRBD1 is a possible D gene (6 bases). V lost 0 bases to trimming and J lost 4 bases, with 9 bases between them. Germline assignment: CDR1 MNHNS and CDR2 SASEGT. The CDR3 runs 14 residues. The CDR3, as DNA: TGTGCCAGCAGTGAAGCCGGGGGGGCCTATGGCTACACCTTC. It translates to CASSEAGGAYGYTF.

The V gene is TRBV5-6, the J gene TRBJ1-4, with D possibly matching TRBD1 (6 bases). CDR1 and CDR2 from the germline V gene are SGHDT and YYEEEE. V lost 4 bases and J 16 bases, leaving 20 bases between the germline ends. This CDR3 region has 13 residues. The CDR3 here is CASSLGGGHLGFF. As DNA, the CDR3 is TGTGCCAGCAGCCTGGGCGGGGGCCACCTTGGGTTTTTT.

V and J are TRBV11-2 and TRBJ2-3, with TRBD2 matching 10 bases. Germline V gene data show CDR1 as SGHAT and CDR2 as FQNNGV. Trimming cost V 5 bases and J 5 bases; bases outside gene matches: 7. This CDR3 contains 15 residues. The CDR3: CASSSGTSVRDTQYF. DNA for the CDR3: TGTGCCAGCAGCAGCGGGACTAGCGTCCGAGATACGCAGTATTTT.

In its sample, this clone was seen a few times. V usage is TRBV24-1 and J usage is TRBJ2-5, with 9 bases aligning to TRBD1. V dropped 1 base and J dropped 5; count of bases not matched to a gene: 7. CDR1 KGHDR and CDR2 SFDVKD come from the germline V gene. There are 16 residues in the CDR3. DNA of the CDR3: TGTGCCACCAGTGATTTTGAGGACAGGGGATGGGAGACCCAGTACTTC. Translation: CATSDFEDRGWETQYF.

This clone is termed medium-sized. The CDR3 region is CSPLRGGVYEQYF. CDR3 coding DNA: TGCAGTCCTTTGAGGGGAGGGGTCTACGAGCAGTACTTC. The V call is TRBV20-1, the J call TRBJ2-7; 7 bases align to TRBD2. The CDR3 spans 13 residues. The junction had 10 bases not matched to a gene; V was cut back by 8 bases and J by 3 bases. From germline, CDR1 is DFQATT and CDR2 SNEGSKA (reference sequence).

By sample share, this clone is medium-sized. The chain is built from TRBV2 and TRBJ1-2, with 8 nucleotides matching TRBD1. The CDR3 consists of 14 residues. Germline loops: CDR1 SNHLY, CDR2 FYNNEI. V shed 0 bases, J shed 8 bases, and the junction held 5 bases outside the gene matches. The CDR3 nucleotides read TGTGCCAGCAGTGAAGCCCCCAGGGGGCAGGGCTACACCTTC. It translates to CASSEAPRGQGYTF.

The chain is built from TRBV18 and TRBJ2-7; D may match TRBD1 or TRBD2 (5 bases each). The CDR3 extends over 14 amino acids. Germline V CDR1 and CDR2: KGHSH, LQKENI. V shed 8 bases and J shed 0 bases, with 14 bases lying between them. CDR3 amino acids: CASAGTVSSYEQYF. The CDR3 region has the DNA TGTGCCAGCGCTGGGACGGTGAGCTCCTACGAGCAGTACTTC. Full variable domain (rest looked up from reference TRBV18 and TRBJ2-7): NAGVMQNPRHLVRRRGQEARLRCSPMKGHSHVYWYRQLPEEGLKFMVYLQKENIIDESGMPKERFSAEFPKEGPSILRIQQVVRGDSAAYFCASAGTVSSYEQYFGPGTRLTVT.